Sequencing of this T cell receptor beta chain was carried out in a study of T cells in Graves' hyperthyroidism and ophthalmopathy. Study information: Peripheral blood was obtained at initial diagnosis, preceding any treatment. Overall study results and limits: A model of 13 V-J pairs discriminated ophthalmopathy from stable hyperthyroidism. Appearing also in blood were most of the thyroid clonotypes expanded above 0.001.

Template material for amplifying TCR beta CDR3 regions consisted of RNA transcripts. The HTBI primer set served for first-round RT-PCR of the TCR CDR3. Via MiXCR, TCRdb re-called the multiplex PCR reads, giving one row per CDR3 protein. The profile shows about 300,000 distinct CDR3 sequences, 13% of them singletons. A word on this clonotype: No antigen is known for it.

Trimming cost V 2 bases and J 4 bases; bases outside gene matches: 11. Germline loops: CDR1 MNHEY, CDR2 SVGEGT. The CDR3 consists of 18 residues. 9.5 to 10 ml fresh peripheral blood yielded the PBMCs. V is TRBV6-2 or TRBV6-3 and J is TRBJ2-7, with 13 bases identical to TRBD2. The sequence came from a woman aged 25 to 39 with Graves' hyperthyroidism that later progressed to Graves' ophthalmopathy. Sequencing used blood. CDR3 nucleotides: TGTGCCAGCAGTTACGAATTCGGACTAGCGGGAGTTGAATACGAGCAGTACTTC. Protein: CASSYEFGLAGVEYEQYF.